The clone carrying this TCR beta chain was observed a handful of times. The germline CDR1 and CDR2 sequences are SGHVS and FQNEAQ. CDR3 length equals 13 residues. V lost 4 bases to trimming and J lost 6 bases, with 12 bases between them. This sample is drawn from a study of Graves' ophthalmopathy and Graves' hyperthyroidism. Transcripts of RNA were the source for amplifying TCR beta CDR3 regions. Second-round multiplex PCR followed a first-round RT-PCR using HTBI primers. TCRdb reprocessed the multiplex PCR reads via MiXCR and lists one record per CDR3 protein. The data hold some 1.1 million distinct CDR3 sequences, with less than 45% observed a single time. Enrolled hyperthyroidism patients had a new diagnosis, a duration under 2 months, and an age of 18 to 65. Exclusion covered patients with other autoimmune diseases or uncontrolled infections (as well as pregnancy or lactation).

This receptor was taken from an adult man with Graves' hyperthyroidism. The V call is TRBV7-8, the J call TRBJ1-1; D uncertain. The sample consisted of peripheral blood or thyroid tissue (not recorded which). CDR3 bases: TGTGCCAGCAGCTCGGAAACAGAAGCTGAAGCTTTCTTT. Protein sequence: CASSSETEAEAFF.